The 26 T cell receptor beta chains reported below all come from one sample, sequenced in a study of blood T cell repertoires in COVID-19. This table comes from immunoSEQ multiplex PCR, and its TCRdb copy is limited to in-frame clones, with some not included. The table shows around 260,000 clones, with about 88% occurring only once. Sequencing was performed on peripheral blood. The source of these receptors is a man aged 55-75 years who had recovered from COVID-19.

The chain is built from TRBV18 and TRBJ2-7; 9 bases fit TRBD2. The CDR3 sequence is 15 residues long. Germline V gene data show CDR1 as KGHSH and CDR2 as LQKENI. V was clipped by 4 bases and J by 3 bases; unmatched bases: 7. The CDR3 nucleotides read TGTGCCAGCTCACTGACTAGCGGCGAATACTACGAGCAGTACTTC. Translation gives CASSLTSGEYYEQYF.

J is TRBJ1-1 and V is TRBV11-2, with D perhaps TRBD1 (5 bases). Trimming cost V 1 base and J 0 bases, with 12 bases left between them. The CDR3 totals 16 residues. The germline CDR1 and CDR2 sequences are SGHAT and FQNNGV. The CDR3 reads CASSLAPRALNTEAFF. The CDR3 DNA reads as TGTGCCAGCAGCTTAGCCCCCAGGGCTCTGAACACTGAAGCTTTCTTT.

This clone was counted once. This rearrangement joins TRBV5-4 to TRBJ1-1; D may be TRBD1 (5 bases). The V end was cut by 4 bases, the J end by 0 bases, with 13 bases between. This CDR3 is 15 amino acids long. Germline-derived CDR1 and CDR2 are SGHNT and YYREEE (reference sequence). CDR3 sequence: CASSVTGGVNTEAFF. The CDR3 DNA reads TGTGCCAGCAGCGTGACCGGGGGGGTGAACACTGAAGCTTTCTTT.

This chain links TRBV7-8 with TRBJ1-5, with D uncertain. The CDR3 covers 12 residues. V shed 1 base and J shed 7 bases, with 5 bases lying between them. In germline, CDR1 is SGHVS, CDR2 FQNEAQ. The CDR3 spells CASSLGQQPQHF. The CDR3 region has the DNA TGTGCCAGCAGCTTAGGACAACAGCCCCAGCATTTT.

The V gene is TRBV19, the J gene TRBJ2-3; 11 nucleotides match TRBD2. Germline trimming cut 9 bases from V and 2 bases from J; bases unmatched to any gene: 10. CDR1 is LNHDA, CDR2 SQIVND, per germline (reference sequence). CDR3 length: 16 residues. The CDR3 is CASRRAGLAATDTQYF. CDR3 nucleotide sequence: TGTGCCAGCAGGCGAGCGGGACTAGCGGCCACAGATACGCAGTATTTT.

V and J are TRBV19 and TRBJ2-7; D possibly corresponds to TRBD2 (6 bases). Germline loops: CDR1 LNHDA, CDR2 SQIVND (reference sequence). V was cut by 6 bases and J by 3 bases, with 18 bases left in between. The CDR3 contains 15 residues. CDR3 DNA: TGTGCCAGTAGGATTATGGAGGGGCCCTTCTACGAGCAGTACTTC. This gives the protein CASRIMEGPFYEQYF.

The V call is TRBV12-3 or TRBV12-4, the J call TRBJ1-1; tentative D call: TRBD1 (6 bases). This CDR3 is 13 amino acids long. V dropped 8 bases and J dropped 5 bases, with 15 bases sitting between them. The CDR3 sequence is CASGPRGRTEAFF. The CDR3 coding sequence is TGTGCCAGCGGGCCCAGGGGTAGGACTGAAGCTTTCTTT.

This chain joins TRBV19 and TRBJ1-2; maybe TRBD1 (5 bases). Germline V gene data show CDR1 as LNHDA and CDR2 as SQIVND (reference sequence). V was clipped by 5 bases and J by 13 bases, with 17 bases between them. This CDR3 contains 12 residues. The CDR3 sequence is CASSFGATPCTF. For the CDR3, the DNA is TGTGCCAGTAGTTTTGGGGCCACTCCTTGCACCTTC.

The chain is built from TRBV6-2 or TRBV6-3 and TRBJ2-1, with unresolved D. Germline-derived CDR1 and CDR2 are MNHEY and SVGEGT. Trimming pared 3 bases from V and 6 bases from J, leaving 6 bases between. This CDR3 has 12 amino acids. This CDR3 is CASSYSGNEQFF. The DNA for the CDR3 is TGTGCCAGCAGTTATTCGGGCAATGAGCAGTTCTTC.

The chain uses TRBV7-3 and TRBJ1-3, with D perhaps matching TRBD1 (5 bases). The germline gives CDR1 SGHTA, CDR2 FQGTGA. V lost 5 bases and J lost 2, with 19 bases in between. CDR3 length equals 17 residues. CDR3 loop: CASSPQAVTDTGNTIYF. The CDR3 nucleotides are TGTGCCAGCAGCCCACAGGCGGTGACAGATACTGGAAACACCATATATTTT.

The chain is built from TRBV15 and TRBJ1-1; D is undetermined. The ends were cut back, 3 bases at V and 4 bases at J, with 15 bases in the middle. The CDR3 length is 15 residues. Germline V gives CDR1 LNHNV, CDR2 YYDKDF (reference sequence). As DNA, the CDR3 is TGTGCCACCAGCAGTCCCCGGAGAGACCTCACTGAAGCTTTCTTT. This gives the protein CATSSPRRDLTEAFF. Filled out from reference TRBV15 and TRBJ1-1, the complete variable domain reads DAMVIQNPRYQVTQFGKPVTLSCSQTLNHNVMYWYQQKSSQAPKLLFHYYDKDFNNEADTPDNFQSRRPNTSFCFLDIRSPGLGDTAMYLCATSSPRRDLTEAFFGQGTRLTVV.

The chain couples TRBV7-2 to TRBJ2-7, with 8 nucleotides matching TRBD2. After removal of 1 base from V and 3 bases from J, the junction contained 5 bases not matched to a gene. This CDR3 is 15 amino acids long. Germline CDR1 SGHTA, CDR2 FQGNSA. CDR3 protein: CASSLEAGALYEQYF. The CDR3 DNA reads as TGTGCCAGCAGCTTAGAAGCGGGGGCGCTCTACGAGCAGTACTTC.

J is TRBJ2-3 and V is TRBV5-1, with 9 bases matching TRBD2. V lost 4 bases and J lost 0; bases outside the gene matches: 6. Per the germline V gene, CDR1 is SGHRS and CDR2 is YFSETQ. CDR3 length: 16 amino acids. The CDR3 spells CASSLPSGASTDTQYF. The CDR3 bases are TGCGCCAGCAGCCTACCTAGCGGGGCCAGCACAGATACGCAGTATTTT.

This clone was recorded at least ten times. The chain is built from TRBV5-6 and TRBJ1-1; 8 positions agree with TRBD1. CDR1 SGHDT and CDR2 YYEEEE come from the germline V gene. The CDR3 extends over 16 amino acids. V lost 1 base and J lost 0; bases outside the gene matches: 5. In nucleotides, the CDR3 is TGTGCCAGCAGCTTGAGACAGGGGCACATGAACACTGAAGCTTTCTTT. This sequence encodes CASSLRQGHMNTEAFF.

The chain's CDR3 is CASSQGGQQETQYF. CDR3 sequence (DNA): TGTGCCAGCAGCCAAGGGGGACAGCAAGAGACCCAGTACTTC. This chain connects TRBV7-3 to TRBJ2-5, with 7 bases identical to TRBD1. CDR1 and CDR2 from the germline V gene are SGHTA and FQGTGA. Trimming cost V 5 bases and J 2 bases; bases outside gene matches: 5. CDR3 size: 14 residues.

The chain joins TRBV5-1 to TRBJ1-5, with no clear D. The CDR3 sequence is 16 residues long. Looked up from germline, CDR1 is SGHRS and CDR2 is YFSETQ. Deletions cut 0 bases from V and 0 bases from J, with 10 bases between. CDR3 region: CASSLDPRDSNQPQHF. CDR3 in DNA: TGCGCCAGCAGCTTGGACCCACGGGATAGCAATCAGCCCCAGCATTTT.

The CDR3 is CASRTGVRFQETQYF. For the CDR3, the DNA is TGTGCCAGCAGGACAGGGGTTCGATTCCAAGAGACCCAGTACTTC. This sequence joins TRBV27 and TRBJ2-5; TRBD1 matches at 8 bases. The J segment lost 1 base and the V segment lost 6 bases, leaving 7 bases of the junction unmatched. Germline CDR1 MNHEY, CDR2 SMNVEV (reference sequence). The length of the CDR3 is 15 residues.

The chain employs TRBV7-8 and TRBJ2-1; tentative D call: TRBD1 (5 bases). With 1 base removed from V and 0 bases from J, the gap between germline ends came to 7 bases. The length of the CDR3 is 15 residues. Germline V CDR1 and CDR2: SGHVS, FQNEAQ. CDR3 amino acids: CASSLVQGSYNEQFF. CDR3 coding DNA: TGTGCCAGCAGCTTAGTTCAGGGCTCCTACAATGAGCAGTTCTTC.

This CDR3 reads CASSHGTKNEQYF. The CDR3 nucleotides read TGTGCCAGCAGTCACGGGACTAAAAACGAGCAGTACTTC. The chain carries TRBV12-3 or TRBV12-4 and TRBJ2-7; 7 nucleotides align to TRBD2. The V and J ends lost 5 bases and 5 bases, in that order; junction bases with no gene match: 6. This CDR3 is 13 amino acids long.

The chain has TRBV7-2 and TRBJ2-1; D gene ambiguous. The CDR3 extends over 14 amino acids. CDR1 and CDR2 (germline): SGHTA, FQGNSA. Trimming pared 6 bases from V and 1 base from J, leaving 10 bases between. In DNA form, the CDR3 reads TGTGCCAGCAGTCCCTACCCATCCTACAATGAGCAGTTCTTC. It codes for CASSPYPSYNEQFF. Together with reference TRBV7-2 and TRBJ2-1, the CDR3 gives the full variable domain: GAGVSQSPSNKVTEKGKDVELRCDPISGHTALYWYRQSLGQGLEFLIYFQGNSAPDKSGLPSDRFSAERTGGSVSTLTIQRTQQEDSAVYLCASSPYPSYNEQFFGPGTRLTVL.

This clone was observed many times. Other DNA sequences in the sample encode the same CDR3. The CDR3 loop is CASSSPGRYGYTF. As DNA, the CDR3 is TGTGCCAGCAGTTCCCCGGGTAGATATGGCTACACCTTC. This sequence joins TRBV6-5 and TRBJ1-2; D not resolved. CDR3 length equals 13 residues. Germline V CDR1 and CDR2: MNHEY, SVGAGI. V shed 4 bases and J shed 5 bases, with 11 bases lying between them.

This clone was seen more than once but under ten times. The J gene is TRBJ1-1, the V gene TRBV12-3 or TRBV12-4; D call uncertain. The CDR3 has 13 residues. Trimming took off 6 bases at V and 0 bases at J, with 8 bases between the two ends. Here the CDR3 reads CASSLYLNTEAFF. The CDR3 DNA reads as TGTGCCAGCAGCCTTTATTTGAACACTGAAGCTTTCTTT.

This clone came up a few times. The CDR3 nucleotides read TGTGCCAGCAGTCCCGACAGGGTGGGCATTCAGTACTTC. It yields the protein CASSPDRVGIQYF. The V gene is TRBV12-3 or TRBV12-4, the J gene TRBJ2-4, with 7 bases lining up with TRBD1. Trimming took 5 bases from V and 9 from J; bases not matched to a gene: 7. The CDR3 runs to 13 residues.

This clone was found once. The rearrangement links TRBV5-1 to TRBJ2-7; TRBD1 matches 8 bases. V shed 2 bases and J 4 bases; nucleotides not matched to a gene: 14. CDR1 is SGHRS, CDR2 YFSETQ, per germline. This CDR3 has 17 residues. DNA for the CDR3: TGCGCCAGCAGCTTTGGGACAGGTACATCATCGGCGTACGAGCAGTACTTC. Protein: CASSFGTGTSSAYEQYF.

The chain uses TRBV11-2 and TRBJ2-1; 7 nucleotides line up with TRBD1. Germline lookup yields CDR1 SGHAT and CDR2 FQNNGV. The CDR3 is made up of 19 amino acids. Germline trimming cut 5 bases from V and 2 bases from J; bases unmatched to any gene: 18. As DNA, the CDR3 is TGTGCCAGCAGCCAAGAACAGGGGCGGTTTCCTTTTACCTACAATGAGCAGTTCTTC. Amino acids: CASSQEQGRFPFTYNEQFF.

The chain is built from TRBV12-3 or TRBV12-4 and TRBJ1-1; D is unresolved. The V end lost 7 bases, the J end lost 4 bases, and 10 bases lay between the germline ends. The CDR3 has 12 amino acids. CDR3 nucleotides: TGTGCCAGCAAGACCCAGGCCACTGAAGCTTTCTTT. Protein product: CASKTQATEAFF.